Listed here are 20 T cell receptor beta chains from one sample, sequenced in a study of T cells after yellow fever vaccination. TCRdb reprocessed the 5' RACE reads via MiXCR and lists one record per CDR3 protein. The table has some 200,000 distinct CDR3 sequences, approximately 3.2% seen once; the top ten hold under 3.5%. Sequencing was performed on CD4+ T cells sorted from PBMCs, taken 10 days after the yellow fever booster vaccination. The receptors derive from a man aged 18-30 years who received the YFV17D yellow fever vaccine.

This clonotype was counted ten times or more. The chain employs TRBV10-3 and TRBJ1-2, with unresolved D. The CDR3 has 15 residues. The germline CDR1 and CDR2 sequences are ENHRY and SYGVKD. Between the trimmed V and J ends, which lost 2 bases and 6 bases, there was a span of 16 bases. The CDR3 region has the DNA TGTGCCATCAGTGAGCCGGCCGGGGTGTCGGATGGCTACACCTTC. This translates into CAISEPAGVSDGYTF.

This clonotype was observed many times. CDR3 in amino acids: CASSQDGKYGNTIYF. As DNA, the CDR3 is TGTGCCAGCAGCCAAGACGGGAAATACGGAAACACCATATATTTT. The rearrangement joins TRBV4-2 to TRBJ1-3; D is uncertain. Germline CDR1 and CDR2: LGHNA and YNFKEQ. V was trimmed by 0 bases and J by 4 bases, leaving 10 bases between them. The CDR3 is made up of 15 amino acids.

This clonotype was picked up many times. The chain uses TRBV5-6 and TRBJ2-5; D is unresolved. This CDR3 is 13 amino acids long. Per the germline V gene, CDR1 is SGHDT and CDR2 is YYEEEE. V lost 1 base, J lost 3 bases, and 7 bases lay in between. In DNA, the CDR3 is TGTGCCAGCAGCTTGCGGTCTGAAGAGACCCAGTACTTC. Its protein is CASSLRSEETQYF.

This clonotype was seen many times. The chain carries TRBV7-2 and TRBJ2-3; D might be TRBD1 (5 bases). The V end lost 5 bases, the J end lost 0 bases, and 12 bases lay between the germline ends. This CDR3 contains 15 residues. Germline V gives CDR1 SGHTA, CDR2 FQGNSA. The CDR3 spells CASSLGLVSTDTQYF. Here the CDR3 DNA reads TGTGCCAGCAGCCTGGGGCTAGTTAGCACAGATACGCAGTATTTT.

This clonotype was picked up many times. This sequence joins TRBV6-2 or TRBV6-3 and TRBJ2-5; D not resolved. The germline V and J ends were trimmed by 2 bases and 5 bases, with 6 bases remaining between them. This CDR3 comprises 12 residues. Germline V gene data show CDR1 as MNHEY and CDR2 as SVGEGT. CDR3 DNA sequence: TGTGCCAGCAGTTACACAGCGGAGACCCAGTACTTC. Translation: CASSYTAETQYF.

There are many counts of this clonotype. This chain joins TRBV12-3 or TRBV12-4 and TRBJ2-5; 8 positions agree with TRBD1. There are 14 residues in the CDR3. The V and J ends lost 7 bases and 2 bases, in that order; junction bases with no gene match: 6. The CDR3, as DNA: TGTGCCAGCAATAACGGACAGGGTCAAGAGACCCAGTACTTC. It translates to CASNNGQGQETQYF.

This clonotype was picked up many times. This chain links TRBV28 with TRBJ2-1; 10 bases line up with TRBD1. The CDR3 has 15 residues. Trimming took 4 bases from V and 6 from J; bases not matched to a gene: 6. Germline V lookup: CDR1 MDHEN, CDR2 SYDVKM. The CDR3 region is CASSSWTGGFNEQFF. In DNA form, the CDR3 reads TGTGCCAGCAGTTCCTGGACAGGGGGTTTCAATGAGCAGTTCTTC.

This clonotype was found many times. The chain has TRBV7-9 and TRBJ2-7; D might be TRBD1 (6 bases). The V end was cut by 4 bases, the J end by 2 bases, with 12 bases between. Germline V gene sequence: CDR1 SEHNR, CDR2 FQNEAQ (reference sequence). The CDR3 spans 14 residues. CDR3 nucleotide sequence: TGTGCCAGCAGCTCCGGCCAGGGGCCCTACGAGCAGTACGTC. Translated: CASSSGQGPYEQYV.

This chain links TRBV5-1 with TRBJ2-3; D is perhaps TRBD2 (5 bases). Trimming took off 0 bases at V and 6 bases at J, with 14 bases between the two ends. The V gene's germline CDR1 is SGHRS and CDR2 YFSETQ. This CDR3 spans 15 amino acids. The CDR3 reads CASSLEGSSADTQYF. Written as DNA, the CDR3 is TGCGCCAGCAGCTTGGAAGGGAGCTCCGCTGATACGCAGTATTTT.

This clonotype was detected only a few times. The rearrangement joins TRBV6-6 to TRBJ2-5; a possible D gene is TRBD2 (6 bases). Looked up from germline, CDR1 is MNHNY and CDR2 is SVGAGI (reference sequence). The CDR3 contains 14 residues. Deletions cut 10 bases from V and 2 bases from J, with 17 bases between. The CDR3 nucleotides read TGTGCCACCTCTGCGGGGTCTCGGCAAGAGACCCAGTACTTC. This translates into CATSAGSRQETQYF.

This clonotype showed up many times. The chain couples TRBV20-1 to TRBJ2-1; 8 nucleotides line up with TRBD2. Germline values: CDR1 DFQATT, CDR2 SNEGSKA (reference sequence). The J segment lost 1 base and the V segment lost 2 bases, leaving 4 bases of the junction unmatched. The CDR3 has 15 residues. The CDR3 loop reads CSARMRGVSYNEQFF. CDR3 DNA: TGCAGTGCTAGAATGCGGGGGGTATCCTACAATGAGCAGTTCTTC.

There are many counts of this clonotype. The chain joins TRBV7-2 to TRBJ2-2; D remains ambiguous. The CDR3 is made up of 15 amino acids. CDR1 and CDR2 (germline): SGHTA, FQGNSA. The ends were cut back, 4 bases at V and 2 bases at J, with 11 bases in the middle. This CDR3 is CASSWTSTNTGELFF. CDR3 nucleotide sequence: TGTGCCAGCAGCTGGACGAGTACTAACACCGGGGAGCTGTTTTTT.

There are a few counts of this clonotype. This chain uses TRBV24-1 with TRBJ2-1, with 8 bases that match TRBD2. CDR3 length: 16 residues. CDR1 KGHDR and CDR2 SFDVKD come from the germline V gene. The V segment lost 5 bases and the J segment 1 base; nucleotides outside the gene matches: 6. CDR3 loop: CATSGRAGASYNEQFF. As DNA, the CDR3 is TGTGCCACCAGTGGTAGAGCGGGGGCGTCCTACAATGAGCAGTTCTTC.

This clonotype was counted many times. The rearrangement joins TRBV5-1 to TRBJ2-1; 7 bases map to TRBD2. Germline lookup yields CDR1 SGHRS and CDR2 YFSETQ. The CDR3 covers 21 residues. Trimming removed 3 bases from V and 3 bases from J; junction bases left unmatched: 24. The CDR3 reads CASSWTPRGSGVLSSYNEQFF. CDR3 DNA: TGCGCCAGCAGCTGGACCCCTCGGGGGAGCGGGGTACTTTCGAGCTACAATGAGCAGTTCTTC.

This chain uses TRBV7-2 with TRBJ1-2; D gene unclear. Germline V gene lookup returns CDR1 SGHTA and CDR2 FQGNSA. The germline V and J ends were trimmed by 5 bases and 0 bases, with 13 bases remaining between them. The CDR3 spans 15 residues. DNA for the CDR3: TGTGCCAGCAGCCCCCGGATAGGAGCTAACTATGGCTACACCTTC. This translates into CASSPRIGANYGYTF.

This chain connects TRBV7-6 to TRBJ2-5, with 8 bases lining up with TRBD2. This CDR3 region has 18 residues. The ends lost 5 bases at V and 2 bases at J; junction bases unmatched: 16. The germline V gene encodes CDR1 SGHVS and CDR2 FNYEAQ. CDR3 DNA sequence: TGTGCCAGCAGCCGCACCCTGAAGGAGCGGGGGCCTCAAGAGACCCAGTACTTC. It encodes CASSRTLKERGPQETQYF.

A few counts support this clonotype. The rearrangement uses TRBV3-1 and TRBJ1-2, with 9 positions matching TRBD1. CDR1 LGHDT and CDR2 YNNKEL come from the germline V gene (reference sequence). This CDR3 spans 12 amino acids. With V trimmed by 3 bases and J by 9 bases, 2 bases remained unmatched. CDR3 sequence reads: CASSQGTGSYTF. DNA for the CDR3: TGTGCCAGCAGCCAGGGGACAGGGAGCTACACCTTC. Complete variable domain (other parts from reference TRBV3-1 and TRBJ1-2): DTAVSQTPKYLVTQMGNDKSIKCEQNLGHDTMYWYKQDSKKFLKIMFSYNNKELIINETVPNRFSPKSPDKAHLNLHINSLELGDSAVYFCASSQGTGSYTFGSGTRLTVV.

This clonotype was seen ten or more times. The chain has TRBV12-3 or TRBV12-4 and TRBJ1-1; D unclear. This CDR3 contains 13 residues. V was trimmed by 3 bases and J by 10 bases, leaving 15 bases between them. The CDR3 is CASSLWAGEGAFF. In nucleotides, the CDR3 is TGTGCCAGCAGTTTGTGGGCAGGAGAAGGAGCTTTCTTT.

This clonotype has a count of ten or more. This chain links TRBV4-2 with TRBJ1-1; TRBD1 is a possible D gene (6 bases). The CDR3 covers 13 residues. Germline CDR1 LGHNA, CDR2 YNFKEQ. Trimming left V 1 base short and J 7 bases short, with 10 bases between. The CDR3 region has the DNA TGTGCCAGCAGCCAAGGCGACAGGCTTGAAGCTTTCTTT. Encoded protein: CASSQGDRLEAFF.

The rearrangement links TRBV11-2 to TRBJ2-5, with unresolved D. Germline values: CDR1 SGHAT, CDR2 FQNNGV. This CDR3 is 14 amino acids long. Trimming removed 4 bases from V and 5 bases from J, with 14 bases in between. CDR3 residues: CASSSVSRAETQYF. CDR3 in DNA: TGTGCCAGCAGCTCAGTGAGCCGGGCGGAGACCCAGTACTTC.